Each of the 9 T cell receptor beta chains below was sequenced from the same sample in a study of graft-versus-host responses after intestinal transplantation. TCRdb's copy holds only in-frame clones and misses some; the assay was immunoSEQ multiplex PCR. The repertoire holds over 20,000 clones, with around 40% as singletons. Source: alloreactive CD4+ T cells from a mixed lymphocyte reaction culture, taken before intestinal transplant. This sample's subset: CFSE-low proliferating T cells sorted from roughly 6-day pre-transplant mixed lymphocyte reaction (GvH or HvG direction). Receptors originate from a human patient who received an intestinal transplant.

The chain employs TRBV2 and TRBJ2-3; tentative D call: TRBD1 (5 bases). V was trimmed by 4 bases and J by 2 bases, leaving 10 bases between them. Looked up from germline, CDR1 is SNHLY and CDR2 is FYNNEI. CDR3 length: 14 residues. The CDR3 bases are TGTGCCAGCAGTGTAGACAGAGCCACAGATACGCAGTATTTT. It yields the protein CASSVDRATDTQYF.

CDR3 region: CASSLASGASGRAGSYEQYF. For the CDR3, the DNA is TGTGCCAGCAGCTTGGCCTCAGGGGCCAGCGGGAGGGCCGGCTCCTACGAGCAGTACTTC. The chain combines TRBV7-6 with TRBJ2-7, with 10 bases that match TRBD2. V gave up 3 bases and J gave up 0 bases; unmatched junction bases: 17. CDR3 length: 20 residues. Germline V gene lookup returns CDR1 SGHVS and CDR2 FNYEAQ.

This sequence joins TRBV7-8 and TRBJ2-7, with 9 bases identical to TRBD2. The CDR3 has 17 amino acids. Germline assignment: CDR1 SGHVS and CDR2 FQNEAQ. J lost 3 bases, V lost 1 base, and 10 bases had no gene match. The CDR3 here is CASSLDSRAGGLYEQYF. The CDR3, as DNA: TGTGCCAGCAGCTTAGATTCCCGGGCGGGGGGGCTCTACGAGCAGTACTTC.

The CDR3 nucleotides are TGTGCCAGCAGGTTAGCGGGGCAAGAGACCCAGTACTTC. It is translated as CASRLAGQETQYF. This rearrangement joins TRBV2 to TRBJ2-5, with TRBD2 identical over 8 bases. The J segment lost 2 bases and the V segment lost 6 bases, leaving 2 bases of the junction unmatched. Looked up from germline, CDR1 is SNHLY and CDR2 is FYNNEI. The CDR3 covers 13 residues.

This chain connects TRBV6-5 to TRBJ2-1; D might be TRBD1 (6 bases). V gave up 5 bases and J gave up 7 bases, with 15 bases separating them. The CDR3 runs 14 residues. In germline, CDR1 is MNHEY, CDR2 SVGAGI. CDR3: CASSRLRTENEQFF. The DNA of the CDR3 is TGTGCCAGCAGTCGACTGAGGACAGAGAATGAGCAGTTCTTC.

The chain recombines TRBV25-1 with TRBJ1-4, with D maybe TRBD1 (6 bases). The CDR3 length is 16 residues. V lost 1 base to trimming and J lost 5 bases, with 14 bases between them. The germline V gene has CDR1 MGHDK and CDR2 SYGVNS. CDR3 nucleotide sequence: TGTGCCAGCAGTGAATGGGGTGACAGGTTGAATGAAAAACTGTTTTTT. Its translation: CASSEWGDRLNEKLFF.

This clone is medium-sized within its sample. The chain combines TRBV6-1 with TRBJ2-7; TRBD2 might be the D (5 bases). The germline gives CDR1 MNHNS, CDR2 SASEGT. The length of the CDR3 is 11 residues. The V end lost 6 bases, the J end lost 3 bases, and 6 bases lay between the germline ends. The CDR3 protein is CASRRDYEQYF. CDR3 DNA: TGTGCCAGCAGGAGGGACTACGAGCAGTACTTC.

The CDR3 here is CASSLGQGRSGTF. CDR3 nucleotide sequence: TGTGCCAGCAGTTTGGGACAGGGTCGCTCAGGCACCTTC. This rearrangement joins TRBV6-5 to TRBJ1-2; 9 nucleotides line up with TRBD1. CDR3 length: 13 amino acids. V lost 4 bases, J lost 13 bases, and 10 bases stayed unmatched. Looked up from germline, CDR1 is MNHEY and CDR2 is SVGAGI.

There are a few counts of this clone. The J gene is TRBJ2-7, the V gene TRBV6-1; TRBD1 matches at 11 bases. Germline V gene sequence: CDR1 MNHNS, CDR2 SASEGT. The CDR3 length is 16 residues. Trimming took 4 bases from V and 6 from J; bases not matched to a gene: 11. Here the CDR3 reads CASSVLSGQGVGEQYF. CDR3 DNA sequence: TGTGCCAGCAGTGTACTCTCGGGACAGGGGGTGGGCGAGCAGTACTTC.